Each of the 26 T cell receptor beta chains below was sequenced from the same sample in a study of fetal regulatory T cell absence and autoimmunity. Repertoires were generated with immunoSEQ multiplex PCR, while TCRdb's copy carries only in-frame clones and drops some. The sample lists 95,000 to 100,000 clones, around 72% occurring once. The source material was pancreas tissue. The receptors were sampled from a male donor with IPEX syndrome.

This chain uses TRBV20-1 with TRBJ2-7; tentatively, D is TRBD1 (6 bases). The V gene lost 0 bases and the J gene lost 6 bases, with 6 bases spanning the gap. CDR3 length: 11 amino acids. Per germline, CDR1 DFQATT and CDR2 SNEGSKA (reference sequence). CDR3 residues: CSAREGGEQYF. CDR3 nucleotide sequence: TGCAGTGCTAGAGAAGGGGGCGAGCAGTACTTC.

Written as DNA, the CDR3 is TGTGCCAGCAGTTACCCCCCGACAGGTTATAGCTCCTATAATTCACCCCTCCACTTT. Translating gives CASSYPPTGYSSYNSPLHF. This chain joins TRBV6-7 and TRBJ1-6; maybe TRBD1 (6 bases). TRBV6-7 is an ORF, with its function uncertain. The CDR3 covers 19 residues. V was shortened by 2 bases and J by 0 bases, with 17 bases between the two germline ends.

The CDR3 spells CASSNPTGRLTEAFF. CDR3 nucleotides: TGTGCCAGTAGTAACCCGACAGGGAGGCTAACTGAAGCTTTCTTT. This chain uses TRBV19 with TRBJ1-1; 7 bases are shared with TRBD1. The CDR3 runs 15 residues. The V gene's germline CDR1 is LNHDA and CDR2 SQIVND (reference sequence). The J segment lost 5 bases and the V segment lost 4 bases, leaving 10 bases of the junction unmatched.

The V and J genes are TRBV30 and TRBJ2-7; 13 positions match TRBD2. Looked up from germline, CDR1 is GTSNPN and CDR2 is SVGIG (reference sequence). V was clipped by 5 bases and J by 5 bases; unmatched bases: 6. The CDR3 runs 14 residues. CDR3 sequence (DNA): TGTGCCTGGGCCCGGACTAGCGGGAGCCACGAGCAGTACTTC. It encodes CAWARTSGSHEQYF.

The chain employs TRBV12-5 and TRBJ2-7; the match to TRBD2 covers 12 bases. CDR1 and CDR2 (germline): LGHNT, FRNRAP. The V segment lost 1 base and the J segment 2 bases; nucleotides outside the gene matches: 6. This CDR3 spans 17 amino acids. The CDR3 sequence is CASGLGPRTSGTYEQYF. The CDR3 coding sequence is TGTGCTAGTGGTTTGGGGCCTCGGACTAGCGGGACCTACGAGCAGTACTTC.

The J gene is TRBJ1-2, the V gene TRBV27; maybe TRBD1 (6 bases). V was trimmed by 9 bases and J by 0 bases, leaving 26 bases between them. Germline lookup yields CDR1 MNHEY and CDR2 SMNVEV (reference sequence). The CDR3 length is 18 residues. Here the CDR3 reads CASLGPSGRGNPNYGYTF. The CDR3 DNA reads TGTGCCAGTTTGGGTCCAAGCGGCAGGGGAAACCCTAACTATGGCTACACCTTC.

This clone was found once. This rearrangement joins TRBV5-1 to TRBJ1-1; D uncertain. The germline gives CDR1 SGHRS, CDR2 YFSETQ. This CDR3 spans 15 amino acids. Trimming left V 0 bases short and J 1 base short, with 10 bases between. In DNA form, the CDR3 reads TGCGCCAGCAGCTTGGAGGGAGGGAGGAACACTGAAGCTTTCTTT. It translates to CASSLEGGRNTEAFF.

V usage is TRBV7-6 and J usage is TRBJ2-3; 7 bases fit TRBD2. The V gene end was trimmed by 1 base and the J gene end by 10 bases; junction bases not matched to a gene: 2. The CDR3 is 12 residues long. CDR1 is SGHVS and CDR2 is FNYEAQ in the germline V gene. This chain's CDR3 is CASSLGGLPQYF. The CDR3 DNA reads as TGTGCCAGCAGCTTAGGGGGACTACCGCAGTATTTT.

The CDR3 nucleotides read TGTGCCAGCAGCTCATTTAGCGGGGACGGGGAGCTGTTTTTT. It yields the protein CASSSFSGDGELFF. The chain recombines TRBV7-2 with TRBJ2-2; 8 nucleotides align to TRBD2. The V gene end was trimmed by 4 bases and the J gene end by 7 bases; junction bases not matched to a gene: 5. The germline gives CDR1 SGHTA, CDR2 FQGNSA. The CDR3 totals 14 residues.

CDR3 sequence reads: CASSQQTGPLSYNEQFF. The CDR3 DNA follows: TGTGCCAGCAGCCAACAGACAGGGCCCCTCTCCTACAATGAGCAGTTCTTC. The V gene is TRBV5-6, the J gene TRBJ2-1, with 7 bases matching TRBD1. Germline CDR1 reads SGHDT; CDR2 reads YYEEEE. The CDR3 loop spans 17 amino acids. J lost 0 bases, V lost 4 bases, and 10 bases had no gene match.

In its sample, this clone was seen once. CDR3 bases: TGCGCCAGCAGCCTCCACACCGGGGAGCTGTTTTTT. Its protein is CASSLHTGELFF. This chain connects TRBV4-1 to TRBJ2-2; D remains unclear. Trimming stripped 4 bases from V and 3 bases from J, with 3 bases between. The CDR3 contains 12 residues. Germline lookup yields CDR1 MGHRA and CDR2 YSYEKL.

The J gene is TRBJ2-1, the V gene TRBV19, with TRBD2 identical over 10 bases. The V segment lost 2 bases and the J segment 8 bases; nucleotides outside the gene matches: 9. This CDR3 is built from 16 residues. CDR1 and CDR2 from the germline V gene are LNHDA and SQIVND (reference sequence). CDR3 protein: CASSIPLLAGRDEQFF. The CDR3 nucleotides are TGTGCCAGTAGTATACCGCTACTAGCGGGAAGGGATGAGCAGTTCTTC.

The gene calls are TRBV4-1 and TRBJ2-5; no reliable D call. Trimming removed 4 bases at V and 1 base at J, with 13 bases between. The CDR3 sequence is 15 residues long. Germline V gene lookup returns CDR1 MGHRA and CDR2 YSYEKL. The CDR3 protein is CASSRLASGQETQYF. Written as DNA, the CDR3 is TGCGCCAGCAGCCGCCTTGCGTCCGGCCAAGAGACCCAGTACTTC.

Regarding this clone: Its ends do not fully match the called genes, so a read error is possible. The J gene is TRBJ2-7, the V gene TRBV7-2, with D perhaps matching TRBD2 (6 bases). Germline lookup yields CDR1 SGHTA and CDR2 FQGNSA. This CDR3 is 13 amino acids long. The CDR3 region has the DNA TGTGCCAGCACCTTACTAGCAACCTACGAGCAGTACTTC. This translates into CASTLLATYEQYF. Based on the CDR3 plus reference TRBV7-2 and TRBJ2-7, the full variable domain is GAGVSQSPSNKVTEKGKDVELRCDPISGHTALYWYRQSLGQGLEFLIYFQGNSAPDKSGLPSDRFSAERTGGSVSTLTIQRTQQEDSAVYLCASTLLATYEQYFGPGTRLTVT.

This rearrangement joins TRBV5-1 to TRBJ2-5; 8 nucleotides line up with TRBD2. This CDR3 has 17 residues. Germline V gene lookup returns CDR1 SGHRS and CDR2 YFSETQ. With 0 bases clipped from V and 0 bases from J, the junction kept 7 bases outside the gene matches. The DNA for the CDR3 is TGCGCCAGCAGCTTGGGTCTTAGCGGGGTGTACCAAGAGACCCAGTACTTC. It specifies CASSLGLSGVYQETQYF.

The V call is TRBV5-1, the J call TRBJ2-5; TRBD1 is a possible D gene (6 bases). Germline CDR1 SGHRS, CDR2 YFSETQ. Trimming left V 0 bases short and J 2 bases short, with 14 bases between. The CDR3 loop spans 16 amino acids. The CDR3 coding sequence is TGCGCCAGCAGCTTGGGTGTCGGCAGGGGACAAGAGACCCAGTACTTC. Residues: CASSLGVGRGQETQYF. Looking up the rest from reference TRBV5-1 and TRBJ2-5 gives the full variable domain: KAGVTQTPRYLIKTRGQQVTLSCSPISGHRSVSWYQQTPGQGLQFLFEYFSETQRNKGNFPGRFSGRQFSNSRSEMNVSTLELGDSALYLCASSLGVGRGQETQYFGPGTRLLVL.

This clone came up many times. V gene TRBV19 combines with J gene TRBJ1-1; weak D call: TRBD1 (5 bases). This CDR3 has 15 residues. Germline CDR1 is LNHDA and CDR2 is SQIVND (reference sequence). The V end was cut by 3 bases, the J end by 0 bases, with 11 bases between. The CDR3 DNA reads as TGTGCCAGTAGTATTGGGACCGACATGAACACTGAAGCTTTCTTT. This gives the protein CASSIGTDMNTEAFF. The whole variable domain, filled in from reference TRBV19 and TRBJ1-1, reads DGGITQSPKYLFRKEGQNVTLSCEQNLNHDAMYWYRQDPGQGLRLIYYSQIVNDFQKGDIAEGYSVSREKKESFPLTVTSAQKNPTAFYLCASSIGTDMNTEAFFGQGTRLTVV.

The V and J genes are TRBV6-4 and TRBJ1-2, with 7 bases fitting TRBD1. The CDR3 extends over 15 amino acids. CDR1 and CDR2 from the germline V gene are MRHNA and SNTAGT. The V segment lost 3 bases and the J segment 2 bases; nucleotides outside the gene matches: 6. CDR3 protein: CASSEHRGRNYGYTF. CDR3 nucleotides: TGTGCCAGCAGTGAACACAGGGGTCGGAACTATGGCTACACCTTC.

This clone has just one count. The chain carries TRBV7-2 and TRBJ2-2; the D is unclear. Trimming cost V 5 bases and J 0 bases, with 16 bases left between them. The CDR3 length is 17 residues. Germline V gives CDR1 SGHTA, CDR2 FQGNSA. CDR3 nucleotide sequence: TGTGCCAGCAGCCAGTTCCGAGCTAACGCGAACACCGGGGAGCTGTTTTTT. Amino acid sequence: CASSQFRANANTGELFF.

The V and J genes are TRBV7-9 and TRBJ2-3; TRBD2 agrees at 10 bases. J was trimmed by 4 bases and V by 0 bases; bases with no gene match: 7. The CDR3 has 17 amino acids. Germline V gives CDR1 SEHNR, CDR2 FQNEAQ (reference sequence). CDR3 nucleotides: TGTGCCAGCAGCTTAGCCTTTCTAGCGGGGGTTGCAGATACGCAGTATTTT. Translating it yields CASSLAFLAGVADTQYF.

The chain couples TRBV11-3 to TRBJ2-3; possible D gene TRBD1, 6 bases. The CDR3 is 14 amino acids. Trimming removed 5 bases at V and 0 bases at J, with 9 bases between. Germline CDR1 and CDR2: SGHNT and YENEEA. CDR3 amino acids: CASSPQGSTDTQYF. The CDR3 nucleotides are TGTGCCAGCAGCCCACAGGGTAGCACAGATACGCAGTATTTT.

With regard to this clone: Other DNA sequences within the sample encode an identical CDR3. This chain links TRBV5-1 with TRBJ1-2; 7 bases are shared with TRBD1. The CDR3 consists of 15 residues. Trimming at V came to 0 bases and at J to 4 bases, leaving 6 bases not matched to a gene. Germline lookup yields CDR1 SGHRS and CDR2 YFSETQ. The CDR3 bases are TGCGCCAGCAGCTTGGGGGACAGTTCGACCTATGGCTACACCTTC. Translated, it gives CASSLGDSSTYGYTF.

This clone was observed a few times. The chain employs TRBV7-9 and TRBJ1-1, with no clear D. Germline CDR1 reads SEHNR; CDR2 reads FQNEAQ (reference sequence). The V gene lost 1 base and the J gene lost 8 bases, with 8 bases spanning the gap. CDR3 length: 12 residues. As DNA, the CDR3 is TGTGCCAGCAGCTTAGGGTTAAGGGAAGCTTTCTTT. As protein: CASSLGLREAFF.

This sequence joins TRBV7-2 and TRBJ2-5; weak D call: TRBD2 (6 bases). Germline assignment: CDR1 SGHTA and CDR2 FQGNSA. V lost 3 bases and J lost 4, with 12 bases in between. The length of the CDR3 is 14 residues. CDR3 sequence reads: CASSLNGGGETQYF. The CDR3 coding sequence is TGTGCCAGCAGCTTGAACGGGGGAGGAGAGACCCAGTACTTC. The variable domain in full, completed from reference TRBV7-2 and TRBJ2-5, reads GAGVSQSPSNKVTEKGKDVELRCDPISGHTALYWYRQSLGQGLEFLIYFQGNSAPDKSGLPSDRFSAERTGGSVSTLTIQRTQQEDSAVYLCASSLNGGGETQYFGPGTRLLVL.

The J gene is TRBJ1-6, the V gene TRBV4-3; 10 bases line up with TRBD1. From germline, CDR1 is LGHNA and CDR2 YSLEER. This CDR3 is 14 amino acids long. Trimming at V came to 2 bases and at J to 11 bases, leaving 3 bases not matched to a gene. The CDR3 here is CASSQKGQGAPLHF. CDR3 nucleotides: TGCGCCAGCAGCCAAAAAGGACAGGGGGCACCCCTCCACTTT.

The rearrangement joins TRBV2 to TRBJ1-5; TRBD1 might be the D (5 bases). V dropped 6 bases and J dropped 0 bases, with 9 bases sitting between them. CDR1 is SNHLY, CDR2 FYNNEI, per germline. This CDR3 spans 14 amino acids. CDR3 sequence (DNA): TGTGCCAGCAGGGGGACCTATAGCAATCAGCCCCAGCATTTT. Protein product: CASRGTYSNQPQHF.